This is a list of T cell receptor beta chains from one sample in a study of cytomegalovirus exposure and HLA in healthy donors. Here immunoSEQ multiplex PCR was the method, and the copy in TCRdb shows in-frame clones only, minus some. The sample lists 70,000 to 100,000 clones, approximately 80% occurring once. What was sequenced was PBMCs. The receptor set was obtained from a woman aged 50 to 60 in good health and CMV-seropositive. Each CDR3 is given with its conserved first and last residue. A D gene is named only where the DNA matches it firmly. A clone size is listed for some rows: how often the clone was seen (once, few, many), or a class if it is expanded.

v_call,clone_size,d_call,j_call,cdr3_aa,cdr3_nt
TRBV12-5,-,-,TRBJ1-3,CASGPRTVGNTIYF,TGTGCTAGTGGTCCCCGGACAGTAGGAAACACCATATATTTT
TRBV7-2,once,-,TRBJ1-4,CASSLSPSPGEKLFF,TGTGCCAGCAGCTTATCCCCGAGCCCGGGTGAAAAACTGTTTTTT
TRBV6-5,-,-,TRBJ1-2,CASSYGGDYGYTF,TGTGCCAGCAGTTACGGGGGGGACTATGGCTACACCTTC
TRBV19,few,TRBD1,TRBJ1-2,CASSVTGGGYGYTF,TGTGCCAGTAGTGTGACAGGGGGCGGCTATGGCTACACCTTC
TRBV21-1,-,-,TRBJ2-1,CASSKGRESGNEQFF,TGTGCCAGCAGCAAAGGGCGGGAGTCGGGCAATGAGCAGTTCTTC
TRBV9,-,TRBD2,TRBJ2-4,CASSVSGMTKNIQYF,TGTGCCAGCAGCGTTAGCGGGATGACCAAAAACATTCAGTACTTC
TRBV4-1,-,TRBD2,TRBJ2-3,CASSQLAGGMDTQYF,TGCGCCAGCAGCCAGCTAGCGGGAGGTATGGATACGCAGTATTTT
TRBV19,few,-,TRBJ1-1,CASSHSYNVAFF,TGTGCCAGTAGTCATTCTTACAATGTAGCTTTCTTT
TRBV2,-,-,TRBJ2-3,CASSVGGMGDTQYF,TGTGCCAGCAGTGTGGGCGGGATGGGAGATACGCAGTATTTT
TRBV18,-,TRBD1,TRBJ1-5,CASSRDRDQPQHF,TGTGCCAGCTCACGCGACAGGGATCAGCCCCAGCATTTT
TRBV4-1,few,TRBD1,TRBJ2-1,CASSHGQGSGNEQFF,TGCGCCAGCAGCCACGGACAGGGTTCGGGAAATGAGCAGTTCTTC
TRBV6-5,-,TRBD1,TRBJ1-1,CASSPGTAEAFF,TGTGCCAGCAGTCCTGGGACAGCTGAAGCTTTCTTT
TRBV5-1,-,-,TRBJ1-4,CASSRGGSEKLFF,TGCGCCAGCAGCCGGGGTGGTTCTGAAAAACTGTTTTTT
TRBV5-8,-,-,TRBJ1-1,CASSLRALKSTEAFF,TGTGCCAGCAGCCTGAGGGCCTTAAAGTCCACTGAAGCTTTCTTT
TRBV5-1,-,-,TRBJ1-2,CASSAQPGNPEGYTF,TGCGCCAGCAGCGCGCAACCGGGAAACCCTGAAGGCTACACCTTC
TRBV18,once,-,TRBJ2-3,CASSPRQGTDTQYF,TGTGCCAGCTCACCCCGACAGGGCACAGATACGCAGTATTTT
TRBV7-3,-,TRBD2,TRBJ2-2,CASSSRGGFYTGELFF,TGTGCCAGCAGCTCCCGGGGAGGGTTTTATACCGGGGAGCTGTTTTTT
TRBV13,-,TRBD1,TRBJ2-3,CASSLLQTGVPDTQYF,TGTGCCAGCAGCTTGTTACAAACAGGGGTCCCAGATACGCAGTATTTT
TRBV11-3,-,TRBD1,TRBJ2-1,CASSLVNRGNEQFF,TGTGCCAGCAGCTTAGTCAACAGGGGAAATGAGCAGTTCTTC
TRBV14,-,-,TRBJ1-4,CASSALQFNNEKLFF,TGTGCCAGCAGCGCTCTACAGTTTAATAATGAAAAACTGTTTTTT
TRBV6-5,-,-,TRBJ1-5,CASSQDTNQPQHF,TGTGCCAGCAGCCAGGATACTAATCAGCCCCAGCATTTT
TRBV18,-,-,TRBJ2-3,CASSQQVTGTDTQYF,TGTGCCAGCTCGCAGCAGGTTACTGGCACAGATACGCAGTATTTT
TRBV11-3,-,-,TRBJ2-5,CASSQETGRGETQYF,TGTGCCAGCAGCCAAGAAACAGGGAGGGGAGAGACCCAGTACTTC
TRBV13,-,TRBD2,TRBJ2-5,CASSPKRGGLETQYF,TGTGCCAGCAGCCCTAAGCGGGGGGGCCTGGAGACCCAGTACTTC
TRBV7-8,-,TRBD2,TRBJ2-1,CASSPLEAGGSSSYNEQFF,TGTGCCAGCAGCCCCCTGGAGGCGGGGGGCTCTAGCTCCTACAATGAGCAGTTCTTC
TRBV18,-,-,TRBJ2-7,CASSPYVLPGWEQYF,TGTGCCAGCTCACCATATGTTCTCCCGGGGTGGGAGCAGTACTTC
TRBV27,once,-,TRBJ2-5,CASSSGQGQEETQYF,-
TRBV10-2,once,-,TRBJ1-2,CASVPGPNYGYTF,TGCGCCAGCGTTCCGGGTCCCAACTATGGCTACACCTTC
TRBV11-1,-,-,TRBJ2-2,CASSLRRGHTGELFF,TGTGCCAGCAGCCTCAGGAGGGGGCACACCGGGGAGCTGTTTTTT
TRBV18,-,-,TRBJ1-3,CASSPSSGLDTIYF,TGTGCCAGCTCACCGTCGTCAGGGCTGGACACCATATATTTT
TRBV6-5,-,-,TRBJ2-2,CASSSRGHGELFF,TGTGCCAGCAGCTCCCGAGGGCATGGGGAGCTGTTTTTT
TRBV5-4,-,TRBD2,TRBJ2-1,CASSLLASGGGEQFF,TGTGCCAGCAGCTTACTAGCGTCGGGGGGAGGTGAGCAGTTCTTC
TRBV30,-,-,TRBJ1-1,CAWRNTGEAFF,TGTGCCTGGAGAAATACAGGTGAAGCTTTCTTT
TRBV5-4,-,-,TRBJ2-7,CASSLGPALLDEQYF,TGTGCCAGCAGCTTGGGACCAGCTCTCCTAGACGAGCAGTACTTC
TRBV27,few,-,TRBJ1-1,CASSPLPNRVAEAFF,TGTGCCAGCAGTCCGCTGCCAAACAGGGTAGCTGAAGCTTTCTTT
TRBV7-9,-,TRBD2,TRBJ2-3,CASSSIPSAGETDTQYF,TGTGCCAGCAGCTCAATCCCCTCGGCGGGAGAGACAGATACGCAGTATTTT
TRBV19,few,TRBD1,TRBJ2-7,CASSFTGTGNEQYF,TGTGCCAGTAGTTTCACCGGGACAGGGAACGAGCAGTACTTC
TRBV15,-,TRBD1,TRBJ2-5,CATSQGAWETQYF,TGTGCCACCAGCCAGGGGGCATGGGAGACCCAGTACTTC
TRBV4-1,-,-,TRBJ2-7,CASSQDPTYEQYF,TGCGCCAGCAGCCAAGATCCAACCTACGAGCAGTACTTC
TRBV29-1,-,-,TRBJ1-2,CSVGWVAEGYTF,TGCAGCGTTGGTTGGGTGGCGGAGGGCTACACCTTC
TRBV7-9,-,TRBD1,TRBJ2-3,CASSLVPQGAGTDTQYF,TGTGCCAGCAGCTTAGTGCCCCAGGGGGCTGGCACAGATACGCAGTATTTT
TRBV21-1,once,-,TRBJ1-5,CASSKENSQPQHF,TGTGCCAGCAGCAAAGAGAACAGTCAGCCCCAGCATTTT
TRBV6-1,few,-,TRBJ2-2,CASSLGRELFF,TGTGCCAGCTCTCTAGGCCGGGAGCTGTTTTTT
TRBV10-2,-,TRBD2,TRBJ2-1,CASRGWGERGNEQFF,TGCGCCAGCAGAGGCTGGGGGGAGCGGGGCAATGAGCAGTTCTTC
TRBV13,-,-,TRBJ2-3,CASSLVRRGPSTDTQYF,TGTGCCAGCAGCTTAGTCCGCAGGGGCCCAAGCACAGATACGCAGTATTTT
TRBV5-1,-,-,TRBJ2-1,CASSLGREQFF,TGCGCCAGCAGCTTGGGGAGGGAGCAGTTCTTC
TRBV6-1,-,-,TRBJ1-2,CASSDQTTGNGYTF,TGTGCCAGCAGTGACCAAACCACAGGGAATGGCTACACCTTC
TRBV5-5,-,TRBD2,TRBJ2-7,CASSLGVGGGAYEQYF,TGTGCCAGCAGCTTGGGTGTTGGCGGGGGGGCCTACGAGCAGTACTTC
TRBV10-1,-,TRBD2,TRBJ2-3,CASSGGRLTDTQYF,TGCGCCTCTTCGGGGGGGAGACTCACAGATACGCAGTATTTT
TRBV5-1,-,-,TRBJ2-3,CASSLEGRVGTDTQYF,TGCGCCAGCAGCTTGGAAGGGCGGGTAGGCACAGATACGCAGTATTTT
TRBV5-5,once,TRBD1,TRBJ1-4,CASSFIGQGGGTNEKLFF,TGTGCCAGCAGCTTCATCGGACAGGGAGGGGGAACTAATGAAAAACTGTTTTTT
TRBV19,-,-,TRBJ1-1,CASSIGTFDTEAFF,TGTGCCAGTAGTATTGGCACATTCGACACTGAAGCTTTCTTT
TRBV9,few,-,TRBJ1-5,CASSAVDSANQPQHF,TGTGCCAGCAGCGCCGTGGACAGTGCGAATCAGCCCCAGCATTTT
TRBV5-1,-,TRBD1,TRBJ1-4,CASSRPGQGNEKLFF,TGCGCCAGCAGCCGACCGGGACAGGGTAATGAAAAACTGTTTTTT
TRBV7-6,-,-,TRBJ2-1,CASSFSPGVGEQFF,TGTGCCAGCAGCTTCTCCCCGGGAGTTGGTGAGCAGTTCTTC
TRBV18,few,-,TRBJ1-3,CASSSTTTYSGNTIYF,TGTGCCAGCTCGTCGACAACAACATACTCTGGAAACACCATATATTTT
TRBV11-2,-,TRBD1,TRBJ2-3,CASSSQGADTQYF,TGTGCCAGCAGCTCGCAGGGGGCAGATACGCAGTATTTT
TRBV11-2,-,-,TRBJ1-5,CASSQDLTGGQPQHF,TGTGCCAGCAGCCAAGATTTGACAGGAGGTCAGCCCCAGCATTTT
TRBV7-3,-,TRBD1,TRBJ2-2,CASSLGTGVSGELFF,TGTGCCAGCAGCTTAGGGACAGGGGTCTCCGGGGAGCTGTTTTTT